The following is a T cell receptor beta chain sequence with its context. Its antigen is not known. The data are from a study of cytomegalovirus exposure and HLA in healthy donors. Whole-study context: Earlier findings included some 120 million unique TCR beta sequences obtained from 170 million or so T cells.

Findings and caveats of the study: Solely CMV serostatus was available to characterize immune exposure.

The PCR made use of 60 Vbeta and 13 Jbeta primers. As processed by the authors: Later work found around 80 million unique TCR beta chains, with 9.5 million to 12 million shared. TCRdb keeps only in-frame clones here, not all; method: immunoSEQ multiplex PCR. V and J calls and clone size are given by that table; D and trimming were obtained from the DNA. The table shows about 160,000 clones, with roughly four fifths occurring only once. The CDR3 runs 16 residues. Germline-derived CDR1 and CDR2 are KGHSH and LQKENI. The junction had 11 bases not matched to a gene; V was cut back by 4 bases and J by 6 bases.

The TCR sequence derives from a woman under 30 in good health and CMV-seronegative. The chain is built from TRBV18 and TRBJ1-5, with 8 bases matching TRBD1. The material sequenced was PBMCs. The DNA of the CDR3 is TGTGCCAGCTCACGGACCGGACAGGGTGATAGTCAGCCCCAGCATTTT. Translation: CASSRTGQGDSQPQHF.